Below, 21 T cell receptor beta chains from the same sample are listed, as sequenced in a study of T-cell reconstitution after alpha-beta-depleted transplantation in children. Preparing the TCRbeta library involved the use of unique molecular identifiers. TCRdb passed the PCR reads through MiXCR, listing each CDR3 protein once. The sample consists of approximately 390,000 distinct CDR3 sequences, roughly a tenth of them appearing once. The sequences come from PBMCs from the stem cell graft donor, collected from the stem cell graft. The receptors originated from a human donor who donated a stem cell graft to a child with acute myeloid leukemia.

This clonotype showed up many times. The CDR3 DNA is TGCGCCAGCAGCTTGGACCTAACCGGGGAGCTGTTTTTT. Translating it yields CASSLDLTGELFF. The chain uses TRBV5-1 and TRBJ2-2; unclear D gene. CDR1 and CDR2 from the germline V gene are SGHRS and YFSETQ. V lost 0 bases and J lost 5, with 5 bases in between. The CDR3 is made up of 13 amino acids.

This clonotype was seen a few times. The rearrangement uses TRBV30 and TRBJ2-1; TRBD1 matches 7 bases. Looked up from germline, CDR1 is GTSNPN and CDR2 is SVGIG (reference sequence). J lost 0 bases, V lost 1 base, and 6 bases had no gene match. The CDR3 contains 16 residues. The CDR3 protein is CAWSGEGGDSYNEQFF. In DNA, the CDR3 is TGTGCCTGGAGTGGTGAAGGGGGCGACTCCTACAATGAGCAGTTCTTC.

This clonotype was counted between two and nine times. The chain uses TRBV30 and TRBJ2-1; D not certain. This CDR3 comprises 12 residues. Germline loops: CDR1 GTSNPN, CDR2 SVGIG (reference sequence). Trimming took off 0 bases at V and 5 bases at J, with 5 bases between the two ends. The DNA of the CDR3 is TGTGCCTGGAGTGTACGAGACAATGAGCAGTTCTTC. Translation: CAWSVRDNEQFF.

The CDR3 DNA reads as TGCGCCAGCAGCTTGGATGCAGCCTTGAACACTGAAGCTTTCTTT. Amino acids: CASSLDAALNTEAFF. The chain uses TRBV5-1 and TRBJ1-1, with no clear D. V lost 0 bases and J lost 0, with 9 bases in between. Germline V CDR1 and CDR2: SGHRS, YFSETQ. The CDR3 contains 15 residues.

This chain links TRBV6-2 or TRBV6-3 with TRBJ2-7; D may correspond to TRBD1 or TRBD2 (5 bases each). Germline CDR1 MNHEY, CDR2 SVGEGT. This CDR3 is built from 13 residues. V was cut by 2 bases and J by 4 bases, with 9 bases left in between. CDR3 in amino acids: CASSYPGSYEQYF. CDR3 DNA: TGTGCCAGCAGTTACCCAGGGAGTTACGAGCAGTACTTC.

This clonotype was found a few times. The gene calls are TRBV6-2 or TRBV6-3 and TRBJ2-4; TRBD1 aligns across 9 bases. V trimming: 6 bases; J trimming: 3 bases; junction bases outside the gene matches: 6. This CDR3 contains 15 residues. Germline lookup yields CDR1 MNHEY and CDR2 SVGEGT. The CDR3 reads CASSTDRGSKNIQYF. CDR3 sequence (DNA): TGTGCCAGCAGCACGGACAGGGGCAGCAAAAACATTCAGTACTTC.

This clonotype was observed a handful of times. CDR3 sequence: CSATSLAGGTDTQYF. Written as DNA, the CDR3 is TGCAGTGCAACCTCCCTAGCGGGGGGAACAGATACGCAGTATTTT. The chain combines TRBV20-1 with TRBJ2-3, with TRBD2 matching 11 bases. Germline CDR1 reads DFQATT; CDR2 reads SNEGSKA (reference sequence). This CDR3 has 15 residues. Unmatched junction bases numbered 8, after V lost 6 bases and J lost 3 bases.

The V call is TRBV29-1, the J call TRBJ2-1; D is perhaps TRBD1 (5 bases). CDR1 is SQVTM and CDR2 is ANQGSEA in the germline V gene. Between the trimmed V and J ends, which lost 4 bases and 9 bases, there was a span of 13 bases. The CDR3 totals 12 residues. Here the CDR3 reads CSVVDQGFEQFF. The CDR3 coding sequence is TGCAGCGTTGTGGACCAGGGCTTTGAGCAGTTCTTC.

The rearrangement links TRBV4-3 to TRBJ2-2; D remains unclear. Germline CDR1 LGHNA, CDR2 YSLEER. CDR3 length equals 15 residues. The V end lost 5 bases, the J end lost 3 bases, and 13 bases lay between the germline ends. The DNA of the CDR3 is TGCGCCAGCAGCAGTTCTGTTGAATACACCGGGGAGCTGTTTTTT. Its protein is CASSSSVEYTGELFF.

This clonotype has only a few counts. The chain combines TRBV4-2 with TRBJ1-2; 7 nucleotides agree with TRBD1. V dropped 4 bases and J dropped 4; count of bases not matched to a gene: 9. The CDR3 runs 15 residues. Germline V gene sequence: CDR1 LGHNA, CDR2 YNFKEQ. The CDR3 loop reads CASSPRRGEVYGYTF. Written as DNA, the CDR3 is TGTGCCAGCAGCCCCCGCAGGGGGGAGGTCTATGGCTACACCTTC.

The chain couples TRBV9 to TRBJ2-2, with 8 bases identical to TRBD2. The CDR3 totals 17 residues. V was pared by 2 bases and J by 4 bases, with 10 bases of the junction left unmatched. From germline, CDR1 is SGDLS and CDR2 YYNGEE. CDR3: CASSVPGSGEITGELFF. In DNA form, the CDR3 reads TGTGCCAGCAGCGTCCCGGGTAGCGGGGAAATCACCGGGGAGCTGTTTTTT.

This clonotype was found many times. The chain has TRBV28 and TRBJ2-2; a possible D gene is TRBD2 (5 bases). V lost 5 bases and J 4 bases, leaving 17 bases between the germline ends. CDR1 and CDR2 (germline): MDHEN, SYDVKM. The CDR3 totals 16 residues. CDR3 sequence (DNA): TGTGCCAGCAGTCCCCACGGACTCCCGCGCACCGGGGAGCTGTTTTTT. Protein: CASSPHGLPRTGELFF.

This clonotype was seen at least ten times. V gene TRBV5-1 combines with J gene TRBJ1-4; possible D gene TRBD1, 6 bases. CDR1 is SGHRS and CDR2 is YFSETQ in the germline V gene. Trimming cost V 4 bases and J 4 bases, with 20 bases left between them. The CDR3 is made up of 17 amino acids. The CDR3 loop reads CASSATGPYYHNEKLFF. As DNA, the CDR3 is TGCGCCAGCAGCGCAACAGGGCCCTATTATCATAATGAAAAACTGTTTTTT.

This clonotype was seen only a few times. The chain joins TRBV12-3 or TRBV12-4 to TRBJ2-1; D is undetermined. The CDR3 is 14 residues long. Trimming pared 7 bases from V and 1 base from J, leaving 11 bases between. CDR3 amino acids: CASTLGYSYNEQFF. CDR3 coding DNA: TGTGCCAGCACCTTGGGTTATTCCTACAATGAGCAGTTCTTC.

This clonotype was counted only a few times. The rearrangement links TRBV6-1 to TRBJ2-3; D is unresolved. V lost 4 bases, J lost 0 bases, and 17 bases lay in between. The CDR3 has 17 amino acids. Germline values: CDR1 MNHNS, CDR2 SASEGT. CDR3: CASSAAPAATSTDTQYF. Here the CDR3 DNA reads TGTGCCAGCAGTGCCGCCCCGGCAGCCACTAGCACAGATACGCAGTATTTT.

The V gene is TRBV7-8, the J gene TRBJ2-6, with D maybe TRBD1 (6 bases). Per germline, CDR1 SGHVS and CDR2 FQNEAQ. CDR3 length: 18 residues. Between the trimmed V and J ends, which lost 5 bases and 0 bases, there was a span of 17 bases. This chain's CDR3 is CASSKYRDLSSGANVLTF. CDR3 nucleotides: TGTGCCAGCAGCAAGTACAGGGACCTATCCTCTGGGGCCAACGTCCTGACTTTC.

This clonotype was counted between two and nine times. The CDR3, as DNA: TGTGCCAGCAGCCAAGTTGTGGGTCAGTACGAGCAGTACTTC. Translation gives CASSQVVGQYEQYF. The J gene is TRBJ2-7, the V gene TRBV14; D ambiguous. The CDR3 contains 14 residues. V was shortened by 1 base and J by 4 bases, with 11 bases between the two germline ends. Looked up from germline, CDR1 is SGHDN and CDR2 is FVKESK. Looking up the rest from reference TRBV14 and TRBJ2-7 gives the full variable domain: EAGVTQFPSHSVIEKGQTVTLRCDPISGHDNLYWYRRVMGKEIKFLLHFVKESKQDESGMPNNRFLAERTGGTYSTLKVQPAELEDSGVYFCASSQVVGQYEQYFGPGTRLTVT.

This clonotype was seen repeatedly, ten times or more. This CDR3 reads CASSLDSSGNTIYF. The CDR3 nucleotides read TGCGCCAGCAGCTTGGACAGCTCTGGAAACACCATATATTTT. The V call is TRBV5-1, the J call TRBJ1-3; unclear D gene. V lost 0 bases, J lost 0 bases, and 4 bases lay in between. Germline assignment: CDR1 SGHRS and CDR2 YFSETQ. The CDR3 spans 14 residues.

This clonotype occurred many times. J is TRBJ2-3 and V is TRBV10-3, with D perhaps TRBD1 or TRBD2 (7 bases each). The V gene's germline CDR1 is ENHRY and CDR2 SYGVKD. V shed 1 base and J shed 7 bases, with 15 bases lying between them. CDR3 length equals 15 residues. In DNA, the CDR3 is TGTGCCATCAGTGAGTGGCAGGGGGGGAAAAATACGCAGTATTTT. Protein product: CAISEWQGGKNTQYF.

This clonotype was detected a few times. This chain links TRBV29-1 with TRBJ1-2; 7 nucleotides line up with TRBD1. V was pared by 4 bases and J by 5 bases, with 10 bases of the junction left unmatched. The CDR3 length is 14 residues. Germline lookup yields CDR1 SQVTM and CDR2 ANQGSEA. The CDR3 loop reads CSVVSEGTAYGYTF. The CDR3 coding sequence is TGCAGCGTTGTTTCTGAGGGGACAGCGTATGGCTACACCTTC.

This clonotype was found many times. DNA for the CDR3: TGTGCCAGCAGCTTGGCCCCTCGGTCCGGAAAACTGTTTTTT. Protein: CASSLAPRSGKLFF. The J gene is TRBJ1-4, the V gene TRBV5-5; D is ambiguous. V dropped 0 bases and J dropped 10 bases, with 13 bases sitting between them. The CDR3 runs 14 residues. Germline V gene lookup returns CDR1 SGHKS and CDR2 YYEKEE (reference sequence).